Following are 10 T cell receptor beta chains from one sample sequenced in a study of identical twins. One entry per CDR3 protein results from TCRdb running MiXCR on the 5' RACE reads. The table lists 1.5 million to 2 million distinct CDR3 sequences, roughly 35% of them singletons, with 0.25% to 0.3% in the top ten. The sample consisted of cord blood. Source of these receptors: a newborn girl in good health.

V and J are TRBV12-3 or TRBV12-4 and TRBJ2-5, with D perhaps TRBD1 or TRBD2 (6 bases each). Between the trimmed V and J ends, which lost 3 bases and 4 bases, there was a span of 9 bases. The CDR3 has 13 residues. Written as DNA, the CDR3 is TGTGCCAGCAGTTTCGGGGGCTCAGAGACCCAGTACTTC. Encoded protein: CASSFGGSETQYF.

This clonotype was counted a few times. J is TRBJ2-4 and V is TRBV7-2; D may correspond to TRBD1 or TRBD2 (5 bases each). V lost 6 bases and J lost 0, with 15 bases in between. CDR1 and CDR2 from the germline V gene are SGHTA and FQGNSA. The CDR3 runs 16 residues. CDR3 bases: TGTGCCAGCAGTCCACGGGGCAGGCTAGCCAAAAACATTCAGTACTTC. It specifies CASSPRGRLAKNIQYF. The full variable domain, its missing parts supplied by reference TRBV7-2 and TRBJ2-4, is GAGVSQSPSNKVTEKGKDVELRCDPISGHTALYWYRQSLGQGLEFLIYFQGNSAPDKSGLPSDRFSAERTGGSVSTLTIQRTQQEDSAVYLCASSPRGRLAKNIQYFGAGTRLSVL.

This clonotype was counted between two and nine times. The chain recombines TRBV20-1 with TRBJ2-1, with D perhaps given as TRBD1 or TRBD2 (5 bases each). The CDR3 covers 12 residues. V shed 1 base and J shed 9 bases, with 10 bases lying between them. Germline values: CDR1 DFQATT, CDR2 SNEGSKA (reference sequence). This CDR3 reads CSARVMGTEQFF. In nucleotides, the CDR3 is TGCAGTGCTAGAGTCATGGGGACTGAGCAGTTCTTC.

This chain uses TRBV5-1 with TRBJ1-1; 8 bases match TRBD1. The V gene's germline CDR1 is SGHRS and CDR2 YFSETQ. CDR3 length: 15 residues. V shed 4 bases, J shed 0 bases, and the junction held 5 bases outside the gene matches. CDR3 sequence (DNA): TGCGCCAGCAGCACCGGGACAGGTTTGAACACTGAAGCTTTCTTT. The encoded protein is CASSTGTGLNTEAFF.

This clonotype was detected once. This rearrangement joins TRBV4-1 to TRBJ2-7, with 8 bases matching TRBD2. V dropped 1 base and J dropped 7; count of bases not matched to a gene: 15. Germline V gene data show CDR1 as MGHRA and CDR2 as YSYEKL. CDR3 length: 17 residues. The CDR3 loop reads CASSQGRLTSADNEQYF. DNA of the CDR3: TGCGCCAGCAGCCAAGGCCGGTTGACTAGCGCCGACAATGAGCAGTACTTC.

This clonotype occurred a few times. This chain joins TRBV15 and TRBJ2-5; 8 nucleotides line up with TRBD2. After removal of 0 bases from V and 3 bases from J, the junction contained 6 bases not matched to a gene. Germline V gene sequence: CDR1 LNHNV, CDR2 YYDKDF (reference sequence). This CDR3 is 16 amino acids long. The CDR3 DNA is TGTGCCACCAGCAGAGATCGTCCAGCGGGGGAAGAGACCCAGTACTTC. It specifies CATSRDRPAGEETQYF.

The chain employs TRBV7-9 and TRBJ2-7; perhaps TRBD2 as D (6 bases). V gave up 5 bases and J gave up 3 bases, with 17 bases separating them. Looked up from germline, CDR1 is SEHNR and CDR2 is FQNEAQ (reference sequence). There are 15 residues in the CDR3. As DNA, the CDR3 is TGTGCCAGCAGCCCCCGGGACTTTCCCAGCTACGAGCAGTACTTC. It specifies CASSPRDFPSYEQYF.

This clonotype was counted many times. The V and J genes are TRBV29-1 and TRBJ2-1; perhaps D is TRBD1 or TRBD2 (7 bases each). CDR1 SQVTM and CDR2 ANQGSEA come from the germline V gene. Trimming took off 3 bases at V and 7 bases at J, with 13 bases between the two ends. The length of the CDR3 is 13 residues. The CDR3 here is CSVEGGGRNEQFF. The CDR3 DNA is TGCAGCGTTGAGGGAGGGGGCAGGAATGAGCAGTTCTTC.

There are a few counts of this clonotype. The chain couples TRBV7-9 to TRBJ1-6, with 7 nucleotides matching TRBD1. Germline V gives CDR1 SEHNR, CDR2 FQNEAQ (reference sequence). This CDR3 region has 20 residues. The junction had 26 bases not matched to a gene; V was cut back by 5 bases and J by 10 bases. CDR3 sequence: CASSDPPQRGGTASRSPLHF. For the CDR3, the DNA is TGTGCCAGCAGCGATCCCCCTCAGAGAGGGGGCACGGCATCCAGGTCACCCCTCCACTTT. Supplemented by reference TRBV7-9 and TRBJ1-6, the full variable domain reads DTGVSQNPRHKITKRGQNVTFRCDPISEHNRLYWYRQTLGQGPEFLTYFQNEAQLEKSRLLSDRFSAERPKGSFSTLEIQRTEQGDSAMYLCASSDPPQRGGTASRSPLHFGNGTRLTVT.

This clonotype was observed a handful of times. The V gene is TRBV20-1, the J gene TRBJ1-6; D not resolved. V lost 3 bases, J lost 4 bases, and 7 bases lay in between. The CDR3 length is 13 residues. Germline V gene sequence: CDR1 DFQATT, CDR2 SNEGSKA (reference sequence). CDR3 nucleotide sequence: TGCAGTGCTAGGATAGATTATAATTCACCCCTCCACTTT. Amino acids: CSARIDYNSPLHF.